Below, 22 T cell receptor beta chains from the same sample are listed, as sequenced in a study of cytomegalovirus exposure and HLA in healthy donors. Vbeta (60) and Jbeta (13) primers were used in the PCR. Here immunoSEQ multiplex PCR was the method, and the copy in TCRdb shows in-frame clones only, minus some. The table lists some 170,000 clones, more than 70% of them singletons. The sample consisted of PBMCs. These receptors all stem from a man in his 60s in good health and CMV-seronegative.

The chain uses TRBV30 and TRBJ2-1, with a tentative D call TRBD1 (5 bases). The germline gives CDR1 GTSNPN, CDR2 SVGIG (reference sequence). With 0 bases removed from V and 5 bases from J, the gap between germline ends came to 8 bases. CDR3 length equals 13 residues. The CDR3 bases are TGTGCCTGGAGTGTACAGGCAGACAATGAGCAGTTCTTC. Its protein is CAWSVQADNEQFF. Looking up the rest from reference TRBV30 and TRBJ2-1 gives the full variable domain: SQTIHQWPATLVQPVGSPLSLECTVEGTSNPNLYWYRQAAGRGLQLLFYSVGIGQISSEVPQNLSASRPQDRQFILSSKKLLLSDSGFYLCAWSVQADNEQFFGPGTRLTVL.

This sequence joins TRBV4-3 and TRBJ1-1; a weak D match, TRBD1 (5 bases). Trimming stripped 0 bases from V and 4 bases from J, with 12 bases between. Germline values: CDR1 LGHNA, CDR2 YSLEER. There are 15 residues in the CDR3. The CDR3 sequence is CASSQEVVQVTEAFF. CDR3 sequence (DNA): TGCGCCAGCAGCCAAGAAGTGGTACAGGTCACTGAAGCTTTCTTT.

The rearrangement uses TRBV30 and TRBJ2-7, with a possible D match to TRBD1 (5 bases). The CDR3 length is 12 residues. Per the germline V gene, CDR1 is GTSNPN and CDR2 is SVGIG (reference sequence). Trimming cost V 5 bases and J 6 bases, with 14 bases left between them. In DNA form, the CDR3 reads TGTGCCTGGCAAAAGCAGGGCTTCGAGCAGTACTTC. Protein product: CAWQKQGFEQYF.

V and J are TRBV5-4 and TRBJ1-6; D is perhaps TRBD1 (6 bases). This CDR3 region has 17 residues. The germline CDR1 and CDR2 sequences are SGHNT and YYREEE (reference sequence). Trimming stripped 4 bases from V and 3 bases from J, with 17 bases between. The CDR3 sequence is CASSPRRGGVYNSPLHF. The CDR3 bases are TGTGCCAGCAGCCCCCGGCGAGGGGGTGTCTATAATTCACCCCTCCACTTT.

Worth noting for this clone: This CDR3 is also generated by other DNA sequences in the sample. The chain is built from TRBV29-1 and TRBJ2-7, with 8 positions matching TRBD2. CDR1 is SQVTM, CDR2 ANQGSEA, per germline. The V gene end was trimmed by 4 bases and the J gene end by 4 bases; junction bases not matched to a gene: 6. This CDR3 is 13 amino acids long. Here the CDR3 reads CSVGPSGSYEQYF. The CDR3 DNA sequence: TGCAGCGTTGGACCAAGCGGGAGTTACGAGCAGTACTTC.

V and J are TRBV5-6 and TRBJ1-2; D is perhaps TRBD1 (5 bases). Trimming cost V 0 bases and J 8 bases, with 17 bases left between them. This CDR3 spans 15 amino acids. The V gene's germline CDR1 is SGHDT and CDR2 YYEEEE. CDR3 protein: CASSLDYAGRRGYTF. As DNA, the CDR3 is TGTGCCAGCAGCTTGGACTACGCAGGGCGGCGGGGCTACACCTTC.

This chain connects TRBV28 to TRBJ2-7; tentative D call: TRBD1 (6 bases). CDR3 length: 16 amino acids. V was shortened by 4 bases and J by 3 bases, with 19 bases between the two germline ends. Germline V gene lookup returns CDR1 MDHEN and CDR2 SYDVKM. In nucleotides, the CDR3 is TGTGCCAGCAGTTCCCTAGACAGGTCCTACTACTACGAGCAGTACTTC. It codes for CASSSLDRSYYYEQYF.

This rearrangement joins TRBV2 to TRBJ2-7, with 10 nucleotides matching TRBD2. Germline loops: CDR1 SNHLY, CDR2 FYNNEI. V lost 0 bases to trimming and J lost 11 bases; unmatched junction nucleotides: 7. This CDR3 has 14 residues. CDR3 in amino acids: CASSEAQGTSGKYF. The CDR3 DNA reads TGTGCCAGCAGTGAAGCGCAGGGTACTAGCGGGAAGTACTTC.

The chain has TRBV4-3 and TRBJ2-7, with 12 bases lining up with TRBD2. The trim removed 3 bases at V and 2 bases at J, leaving 11 bases unmatched. Germline V CDR1 and CDR2: LGHNA, YSLEER. The CDR3 contains 18 residues. CDR3 loop: CASSQDPTSGGTPYEQYF. The CDR3 DNA sequence: TGCGCCAGCAGCCAGGATCCGACTAGCGGGGGCACTCCCTACGAGCAGTACTTC.

CDR3 in DNA: TGTGCCAGCAGCTTAGTCCCTGCGGGAGGCTCCCAAGAGACCCAGTACTTC. Encoded protein: CASSLVPAGGSQETQYF. The chain joins TRBV7-9 to TRBJ2-5; TRBD2 matches at 8 bases. V was clipped by 1 base and J by 1 base; unmatched bases: 8. The CDR3 is 17 amino acids. Germline CDR1 is SEHNR and CDR2 is FQNEAQ (reference sequence).

This sequence joins TRBV6-5 and TRBJ1-3, with D maybe TRBD1 (5 bases). V was pared by 6 bases and J by 0 bases, with 9 bases between. The CDR3 sequence is 14 residues long. The germline gives CDR1 MNHEY, CDR2 SVGAGI. CDR3 DNA: TGTGCCAGCAGACGACAGATCTCTGGAAACACCATATATTTT. Translated: CASRRQISGNTIYF.

CDR3 sequence reads: CASSLNSAGELFF. The CDR3 nucleotides read TGTGCCAGCAGCTTGAACAGTGCCGGGGAGCTGTTTTTT. The rearrangement uses TRBV13 and TRBJ2-2; no firm D call. V was trimmed by 3 bases and J by 6 bases, leaving 8 bases between them. The CDR3 has 13 residues. Germline CDR1 is PRHDT and CDR2 is FYEKMQ (reference sequence). Drawing the rest from reference TRBV13 and TRBJ2-2, the complete variable domain is AAGVIQSPRHLIKEKRETATLKCYPIPRHDTVYWYQQGPGQDPQFLISFYEKMQSDKGSIPDRFSAQQFSDYHSELNMSSLELGDSALYFCASSLNSAGELFFGEGSRLTVL.

This chain connects TRBV7-3 to TRBJ2-7; 13 nucleotides agree with TRBD2. The CDR3 runs to 16 residues. Trimming removed 6 bases from V and 5 bases from J; junction bases left unmatched: 10. Germline V gene lookup returns CDR1 SGHTA and CDR2 FQGTGA. The CDR3 here is CASRVTSGGAVDEQYF. Written as DNA, the CDR3 is TGTGCCAGCAGAGTCACTAGCGGGGGGGCTGTGGACGAGCAGTACTTC. Full variable domain (remainder filled in from reference TRBV7-3 and TRBJ2-7): GAGVSQTPSNKVTEKGKYVELRCDPISGHTALYWYRQSLGQGPEFLIYFQGTGAADDSGLPNDRFFAVRPEGSVSTLKIQRTERGDSAVYLCASRVTSGGAVDEQYFGPGTRLTVT.

This clone showed up just a few times. The V and J genes are TRBV7-8 and TRBJ2-3; 7 positions agree with TRBD2. V lost 5 bases and J lost 0; bases outside the gene matches: 14. CDR1 and CDR2 (germline): SGHVS, FQNEAQ. The CDR3 length is 18 residues. CDR3 residues: CASSPRSGGVSSTDTQYF. CDR3 sequence (DNA): TGTGCCAGCAGCCCGAGAAGTGGGGGGGTTTCTAGCACAGATACGCAGTATTTT. The variable domain in full, completed from reference TRBV7-8 and TRBJ2-3, reads GAGVSQSPRYKVAKRGQDVALRCDPISGHVSLFWYQQALGQGPEFLTYFQNEAQLDKSGLPSDRFFAERPEGSVSTLKIQRTQQEDSAVYLCASSPRSGGVSSTDTQYFGPGTRLTVL.

V usage is TRBV7-2 and J usage is TRBJ1-5, with 7 bases that match TRBD1. The CDR3 is 15 residues long. Germline V gene data show CDR1 as SGHTA and CDR2 as FQGNSA. V lost 5 bases to trimming and J lost 11 bases; unmatched junction nucleotides: 15. CDR3 sequence reads: CASSPQGMAYETQHF. Here the CDR3 DNA reads TGTGCCAGCAGCCCACAGGGGATGGCCTACGAGACCCAGCATTTT.

The chain couples TRBV6-4 to TRBJ1-5; D remains unclear. V dropped 3 bases and J dropped 7 bases, with 13 bases sitting between them. Germline V CDR1 and CDR2: MRHNA, SNTAGT. The CDR3 spans 14 residues. CDR3 in amino acids: CASSEEVTDQPQHF. The DNA of the CDR3 is TGTGCCAGCAGTGAGGAAGTAACAGACCAGCCCCAGCATTTT.

The CDR3 loop reads CASSLWISGWNTDTQYF. The CDR3 bases are TGTGCCAGCAGTTTATGGATTAGCGGATGGAATACAGATACGCAGTATTTT. The rearrangement joins TRBV28 to TRBJ2-3; D is possibly TRBD2 (6 bases). V was shortened by 0 bases and J by 3 bases, with 16 bases between the two germline ends. Germline V lookup: CDR1 MDHEN, CDR2 SYDVKM. This CDR3 has 17 residues.

A few counts support this clone. V is TRBV4-1 and J is TRBJ2-3; 13 bases match TRBD2. The CDR3 is 16 amino acids. CDR1 MGHRA and CDR2 YSYEKL come from the germline V gene. V lost 3 bases to trimming and J lost 4 bases; unmatched junction nucleotides: 4. CDR3 coding DNA: TGCGCCAGCAGCCACGGGACTAGCGGGATTTCAGATACGCAGTATTTT. Translation gives CASSHGTSGISDTQYF.

V usage is TRBV27 and J usage is TRBJ2-5, with D unresolved. CDR1 and CDR2 (germline): MNHEY, SMNVEV (reference sequence). This CDR3 region has 14 residues. Between the trimmed V and J ends, which lost 0 bases and 0 bases, there was a span of 5 bases. The CDR3 DNA is TGTGCCAGCAGTTTATCTGCGGACCAAGAGACCCAGTACTTC. Translating gives CASSLSADQETQYF.

This sequence joins TRBV5-1 and TRBJ2-2; 9 bases are a match to TRBD1. With V trimmed by 6 bases and J by 7 bases, 10 bases remained unmatched. The CDR3 sequence is 15 residues long. Germline assignment: CDR1 SGHRS and CDR2 YFSETQ. The CDR3 region is CASTGGQGLNGELFF. The DNA of the CDR3 is TGCGCCAGCACGGGTGGACAGGGGCTGAACGGGGAGCTGTTTTTT.

With regard to this clone: The identical CDR3 is also encoded by other nucleotide sequences in the sample. This rearrangement joins TRBV7-9 to TRBJ1-2; 7 nucleotides line up with TRBD1. The trim removed 5 bases at V and 4 bases at J, leaving 10 bases unmatched. This CDR3 has 15 residues. Germline-derived CDR1 and CDR2 are SEHNR and FQNEAQ (reference sequence). The CDR3 here is CASSLGVAGGYGYTF. For the CDR3, the DNA is TGTGCCAGCAGCCTGGGCGTGGCAGGGGGCTATGGCTACACCTTC.

As for this clone: Other DNA sequences in the same sample also yield this CDR3. The CDR3 spells CASSGDRGQETQYF. The CDR3 region has the DNA TGTGCCAGCAGTGGGGACAGGGGCCAAGAGACCCAGTACTTC. The chain joins TRBV2 to TRBJ2-5, with 10 bases that match TRBD1. There are 14 residues in the CDR3. CDR1 is SNHLY, CDR2 FYNNEI, per germline. The V segment lost 4 bases and the J segment 1 base; nucleotides outside the gene matches: 0.